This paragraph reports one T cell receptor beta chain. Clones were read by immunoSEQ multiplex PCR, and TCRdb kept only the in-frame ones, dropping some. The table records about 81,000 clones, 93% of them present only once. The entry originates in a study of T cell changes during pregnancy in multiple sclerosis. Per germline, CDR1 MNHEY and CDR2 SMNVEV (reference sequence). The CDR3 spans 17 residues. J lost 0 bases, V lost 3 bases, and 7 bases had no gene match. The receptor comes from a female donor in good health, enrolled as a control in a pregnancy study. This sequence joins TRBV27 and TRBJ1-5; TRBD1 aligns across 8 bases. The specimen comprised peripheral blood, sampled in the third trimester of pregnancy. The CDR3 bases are TGTGCCAGCAGTTTGACAGGGGCGGCGTATAGCAATCAGCCCCAGCATTTT. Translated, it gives CASSLTGAAYSNQPQHF.